Presented here are 28 T cell receptor beta chains from one specimen sequenced in a study of response to subunit inactivated influenza vaccine. Each CDR3 protein is one row after TCRdb ran MiXCR on the RT-PCR reads. The repertoire includes fewer than 750,000 distinct CDR3 sequences, approximately 14% of them detected once, and approximately 10% sits in the top ten. The specimen was PBMCs from blood, collected 12 days after vaccination. The receptors stem from a man aged 50-59 years who received an inactivated influenza vaccine.

Many counts were recorded for this clonotype. This chain connects TRBV29-1 to TRBJ2-1; 10 positions agree with TRBD1. V shed 0 bases, J shed 7 bases, and the junction held 6 bases outside the gene matches. CDR1 is SQVTM, CDR2 ANQGSEA, per germline. CDR3 length equals 15 residues. The CDR3 here is CSVEDVGTGVNEQFF. CDR3 nucleotides: TGCAGCGTTGAAGATGTCGGGACAGGGGTGAATGAGCAGTTCTTC.

This clonotype was observed many times. The genes are TRBV6-2 or TRBV6-3 and TRBJ2-7, with D perhaps matching TRBD2 (5 bases). CDR3 length: 14 amino acids. Germline V gene lookup returns CDR1 MNHEY and CDR2 SVGEGT. V lost 0 bases and J lost 6, with 12 bases in between. This CDR3 is CASSYSSGGAEQYF. CDR3 nucleotides: TGTGCCAGCAGTTACTCGAGCGGTGGAGCCGAGCAGTACTTC.

This clonotype has just a few counts. CDR3 in amino acids: CASSLNLLAGEYTQYF. Written as DNA, the CDR3 is TGTGCCAGCAGCTTAAATCTACTAGCGGGAGAGTATACGCAGTATTTT. The rearrangement links TRBV7-2 to TRBJ2-3, with 11 bases that match TRBD2. The V gene end was trimmed by 2 bases and the J gene end by 7 bases; junction bases not matched to a gene: 8. Germline assignment: CDR1 SGHTA and CDR2 FQGNSA. The CDR3 spans 16 residues. Full variable domain (rest looked up from reference TRBV7-2 and TRBJ2-3): GAGVSQSPSNKVTEKGKDVELRCDPISGHTALYWYRQSLGQGLEFLIYFQGNSAPDKSGLPSDRFSAERTGGSVSTLTIQRTQQEDSAVYLCASSLNLLAGEYTQYFGPGTRLTVL.

This clonotype was observed a few times. The rearrangement uses TRBV7-9 and TRBJ2-5; D remains ambiguous. V lost 5 bases and J lost 4, with 17 bases in between. Looked up from germline, CDR1 is SEHNR and CDR2 is FQNEAQ (reference sequence). This CDR3 has 15 amino acids. Here the CDR3 DNA reads TGTGCCAGCAGCCCATTCGGCCGCTCAGGAGAGACCCAGTACTTC. Amino acid sequence: CASSPFGRSGETQYF.

In its sample, this clonotype was seen a few times. The chain recombines TRBV6-1 with TRBJ2-1; D call uncertain. The CDR3 runs 12 residues. V lost 6 bases to trimming and J lost 6 bases, with 9 bases between them. CDR1 and CDR2 from the germline V gene are MNHNS and SASEGT. CDR3 bases: TGTGCCAGCAGGCAGGCAATCAATGAGCAGTTCTTC. This translates into CASRQAINEQFF.

This clonotype turned up a few times. The chain joins TRBV6-5 to TRBJ1-2, with D uncertain. Germline CDR1 and CDR2: MNHEY and SVGAGI. The germline V and J ends were trimmed by 0 bases and 4 bases, with 18 bases remaining between them. There are 17 residues in the CDR3. The CDR3 region has the DNA TGTGCCAGCAGTTACTCGACGACGCCGCGTAGCGGCTATGGCTACACCTTC. Translating gives CASSYSTTPRSGYGYTF.

This clonotype occurred many times. V gene TRBV7-2 combines with J gene TRBJ2-5; D is unresolved. The V and J ends lost 5 bases and 4 bases respectively, with 8 bases between them. CDR1 is SGHTA, CDR2 FQGNSA, per germline. This CDR3 has 12 amino acids. CDR3 coding DNA: TGTGCCAGCAGCCCCCCCTCAGAGACCCAGTACTTC. This encodes CASSPPSETQYF.

The V call is TRBV9, the J call TRBJ2-3; D gene ambiguous. Trimming left V 1 base short and J 0 bases short, with 9 bases between. Germline CDR1 reads SGDLS; CDR2 reads YYNGEE. The CDR3 length is 15 residues. CDR3 amino acids: CASSVMSSSTDTQYF. The CDR3 nucleotides are TGTGCCAGCAGCGTAATGTCGTCTAGCACAGATACGCAGTATTTT.

The sample holds a few counts of this clonotype. V gene TRBV6-1 combines with J gene TRBJ1-2; the match to TRBD1 covers 7 bases. CDR1 and CDR2 (germline): MNHNS, SASEGT. V gave up 6 bases and J gave up 2 bases; unmatched junction bases: 6. The CDR3 is 14 amino acids. DNA of the CDR3: TGTGCCAGCAGCGACGGGACAGCCAACTATGGCTACACCTTC. Translated, it gives CASSDGTANYGYTF.

This clonotype showed up just a few times. This chain links TRBV20-1 with TRBJ2-1, with 7 bases matching TRBD2. The CDR3 runs to 15 residues. The J segment lost 7 bases and the V segment lost 4 bases, leaving 13 bases of the junction unmatched. Germline values: CDR1 DFQATT, CDR2 SNEGSKA (reference sequence). The CDR3 nucleotides are TGCAGTGCTACCCACTACGCGGGAGAAGGAAATGAGCAGTTCTTC. Translating gives CSATHYAGEGNEQFF.

This clonotype was counted only a few times. V is TRBV4-3 and J is TRBJ2-2; D might be TRBD2 (6 bases). Germline CDR1 LGHNA, CDR2 YSLEER. Deletions cut 2 bases from V and 6 bases from J, with 10 bases between. The CDR3 runs to 14 residues. The CDR3 protein is CASSQTSGAGELFF. The CDR3, as DNA: TGCGCCAGCAGCCAAACATCGGGGGCCGGGGAGCTGTTTTTT.

This clonotype was counted many times. The chain combines TRBV9 with TRBJ2-3; D not resolved. CDR1 is SGDLS, CDR2 YYNGEE, per germline. Trimming took off 4 bases at V and 5 bases at J, with 8 bases between the two ends. This CDR3 region has 12 residues. The CDR3, as DNA: TGTGCCAGCAGCCCCGGGTTAGATACGCAGTATTTT. This gives the protein CASSPGLDTQYF.

This clonotype has more than one count but fewer than ten. The genes are TRBV27 and TRBJ1-6, with D possibly TRBD1 on 5 matching bases. This CDR3 has 13 residues. Germline values: CDR1 MNHEY, CDR2 SMNVEV (reference sequence). The V end lost 6 bases, the J end lost 8 bases, and 11 bases lay between the germline ends. CDR3 sequence (DNA): TGTGCCAGCAGCAGAAAGGGGTATTCACCCCTCCACTTT. Residues: CASSRKGYSPLHF.

The rearrangement uses TRBV7-2 and TRBJ2-3, with D possibly TRBD1 on 5 matching bases. CDR3 length equals 15 residues. Trimming stripped 5 bases from V and 2 bases from J, with 14 bases between. Germline CDR1 SGHTA, CDR2 FQGNSA. The CDR3 DNA sequence: TGTGCCAGCAGCCCAAAGGGGCTAATCACAGATACGCAGTATTTT. This encodes CASSPKGLITDTQYF.

This clonotype was found many times. V usage is TRBV27 and J usage is TRBJ2-7, with D perhaps TRBD2 (6 bases). The V end lost 0 bases, the J end lost 5 bases, and 11 bases lay between the germline ends. This CDR3 spans 14 amino acids. From germline, CDR1 is MNHEY and CDR2 SMNVEV (reference sequence). CDR3 nucleotide sequence: TGTGCCAGCAGTTTATCGCTCGGGAGCAACGAGCAGTACTTC. Encoded protein: CASSLSLGSNEQYF.

Only a few counts were recorded for this clonotype. The rearrangement links TRBV5-5 to TRBJ2-3, with D possibly TRBD2 on 6 matching bases. Trimming took off 1 base at V and 0 bases at J, with 18 bases between the two ends. The CDR3 spans 18 residues. The germline gives CDR1 SGHKS, CDR2 YYEKEE (reference sequence). The DNA for the CDR3 is TGTGCCAGCAGCTTGCCCCGCGGGATTGGCTTTAGCACAGATACGCAGTATTTT. Protein: CASSLPRGIGFSTDTQYF.

This clonotype has just a few counts. The V gene is TRBV4-2, the J gene TRBJ2-1, with 9 bases identical to TRBD1. The J segment lost 7 bases and the V segment lost 2 bases, leaving 21 bases of the junction unmatched. This CDR3 comprises 20 residues. Germline V gene sequence: CDR1 LGHNA, CDR2 YNFKEQ. The CDR3 is CASSQRPIRPGQGLWNEQFF. In DNA form, the CDR3 reads TGTGCCAGCAGCCAACGACCAATTCGCCCGGGACAGGGTTTGTGGAATGAGCAGTTCTTC.

The J gene is TRBJ1-4, the V gene TRBV10-3; 7 bases line up with TRBD1. Germline V gives CDR1 ENHRY, CDR2 SYGVKD. After removal of 3 bases from V and 6 bases from J, the junction contained 4 bases not matched to a gene. The CDR3 spans 14 residues. The CDR3 sequence is CAISDDRVHEKLFF. CDR3 coding DNA: TGTGCCATCAGTGATGACAGGGTACATGAAAAACTGTTTTTT.

The chain combines TRBV6-5 with TRBJ2-1; 8 positions match TRBD1. Trimming cost V 4 bases and J 7 bases; bases outside gene matches: 15. Germline V gene lookup returns CDR1 MNHEY and CDR2 SVGAGI. CDR3 length: 17 residues. DNA for the CDR3: TGTGCCAGCAGTTCATTCCCCGGGACAGGCCGATCGAATGAGCAGTTCTTC. This encodes CASSSFPGTGRSNEQFF.

The CDR3 region is CASSTSGGGVAYEQYF. CDR3 in DNA: TGCGCCAGCAGCACCAGCGGGGGCGGGGTGGCCTACGAGCAGTACTTC. The chain recombines TRBV5-1 with TRBJ2-7; TRBD2 agrees at 8 bases. Germline V gene sequence: CDR1 SGHRS, CDR2 YFSETQ. After removal of 4 bases from V and 2 bases from J, the junction contained 11 bases not matched to a gene. The CDR3 has 16 amino acids. Supplemented by reference TRBV5-1 and TRBJ2-7, the full variable domain reads KAGVTQTPRYLIKTRGQQVTLSCSPISGHRSVSWYQQTPGQGLQFLFEYFSETQRNKGNFPGRFSGRQFSNSRSEMNVSTLELGDSALYLCASSTSGGGVAYEQYFGPGTRLTVT.

V gene TRBV4-1 combines with J gene TRBJ1-2, with TRBD1 identical over 7 bases. Germline trimming cut 6 bases from V and 7 bases from J; bases unmatched to any gene: 11. Germline lookup yields CDR1 MGHRA and CDR2 YSYEKL. CDR3 size: 14 residues. Here the CDR3 DNA reads TGCGCCAGCAGGCCAGCAGGGGGAAGAGGTGGCTACACCTTC. This translates into CASRPAGGRGGYTF.

This clonotype was observed a handful of times. This rearrangement joins TRBV20-1 to TRBJ2-7; no reliable D call. The CDR3 has 11 residues. The V gene lost 6 bases and the J gene lost 3 bases, with 9 bases spanning the gap. Germline loops: CDR1 DFQATT, CDR2 SNEGSKA (reference sequence). CDR3: CSALTRYEQYF. CDR3 nucleotides: TGCAGTGCACTGACCCGCTACGAGCAGTACTTC.

The chain carries TRBV6-5 and TRBJ2-1; D unresolved. V was trimmed by 11 bases and J by 0 bases, leaving 8 bases between them. The CDR3 extends over 12 amino acids. Germline-derived CDR1 and CDR2 are MNHEY and SVGAGI. The CDR3 DNA reads TGTGCCGCTGGGGACTCCTACAATGAGCAGTTCTTC. The encoded protein is CAAGDSYNEQFF.

This chain links TRBV20-1 with TRBJ1-6; D perhaps matches TRBD1 (6 bases). The V end was cut by 6 bases, the J end by 1 base, with 13 bases between. The CDR3 is made up of 15 amino acids. Germline assignment: CDR1 DFQATT and CDR2 SNEGSKA (reference sequence). The CDR3 sequence is CSAREGGSYNSPLHF. Written as DNA, the CDR3 is TGCAGTGCGCGGGAGGGGGGATCCTATAATTCACCCCTCCACTTT.

This clonotype was detected a few times. This sequence joins TRBV27 and TRBJ1-1; D gene ambiguous. The V and J ends lost 6 bases and 1 base respectively, with 21 bases between them. There are 17 residues in the CDR3. Germline V lookup: CDR1 MNHEY, CDR2 SMNVEV (reference sequence). The CDR3 DNA reads TGTGCCAGCAGCCGAGACCAGCTCCGGGGTGGGAACACTGAAGCTTTCTTT. This gives the protein CASSRDQLRGGNTEAFF.

The chain employs TRBV20-1 and TRBJ1-2; 7 nucleotides match TRBD1. With V trimmed by 1 base and J by 2 bases, 7 bases remained unmatched. The CDR3 contains 15 residues. CDR1 is DFQATT and CDR2 is SNEGSKA in the germline V gene (reference sequence). The CDR3 loop reads CSARGRQGGNYGYTF. The DNA of the CDR3 is TGCAGTGCTAGAGGTCGACAGGGTGGGAACTATGGCTACACCTTC.

V usage is TRBV11-2 and J usage is TRBJ2-7; 9 bases fit TRBD1. The CDR3 totals 16 residues. Germline V lookup: CDR1 SGHAT, CDR2 FQNNGV. The V segment lost 0 bases and the J segment 4 bases; nucleotides outside the gene matches: 7. The CDR3 here is CASSLDFPGQGYEQYF. The CDR3 nucleotides read TGTGCCAGCAGCTTAGACTTCCCGGGACAGGGTTACGAGCAGTACTTC.

In the case of this clonotype: A much larger clone differs by one base, so this may be a read error. The gene calls are TRBV5-1 and TRBJ2-1; the D is unclear. CDR1 SGHRS and CDR2 YFSETQ come from the germline V gene. V was pared by 0 bases and J by 8 bases, with 6 bases between. This CDR3 has 12 residues. CDR3 sequence (DNA): TGCGCCAGCAGCTTGGTGGCTGATGAGCAGTTCTTC. Protein product: CASSLVADEQFF. Together with reference TRBV5-1 and TRBJ2-1, the CDR3 gives the full variable domain: KAGVTQTPRYLIKTRGQQVTLSCSPISGHRSVSWYQQTPGQGLQFLFEYFSETQRNKGNFPGRFSGRQFSNSRSEMNVSTLELGDSALYLCASSLVADEQFFGPGTRLTVL.